The 8 T cell receptor beta chains reported below all come from one sample, sequenced in a study of T cell responses to AZD1222 COVID-19 vaccine. Libraries were prepared by immunoSEQ multiplex PCR; TCRdb keeps only in-frame clonotypes and omits some of them. The sample includes 130,000 or so clones, about 89% of them seen just once. The material sequenced was peripheral blood, taken on day 0 of MenACWY control vaccination. These TCRs come from an adult in good health.

The chain uses TRBV6-1 and TRBJ2-3, with 8 bases that match TRBD2. With V trimmed by 4 bases and J by 2 bases, 11 bases remained unmatched. CDR1 MNHNS and CDR2 SASEGT come from the germline V gene. This CDR3 spans 17 amino acids. CDR3 residues: CASSGSTSGILTDTQYF. CDR3 DNA: TGTGCCAGCAGTGGGTCAACTAGCGGAATACTCACAGATACGCAGTATTTT.

The rearrangement joins TRBV5-1 to TRBJ1-1, with 12 bases that match TRBD1. J was trimmed by 7 bases and V by 4 bases; bases with no gene match: 8. This CDR3 has 15 residues. Germline V lookup: CDR1 SGHRS, CDR2 YFSETQ. CDR3 sequence reads: CASSTGQGAMVEAFF. The CDR3 coding sequence is TGCGCCAGCAGCACGGGACAGGGGGCTATGGTTGAAGCTTTCTTT.

The V and J genes are TRBV7-2 and TRBJ2-7; no clear D. Between the trimmed V and J ends, which lost 1 base and 2 bases, there was a span of 18 bases. The CDR3 consists of 17 residues. Germline V CDR1 and CDR2: SGHTA, FQGNSA. CDR3 sequence (DNA): TGTGCCAGCAGCTTAGTGTACGATGCAGGCGCAACCTACGAGCAGTACTTC. Translating gives CASSLVYDAGATYEQYF.

The V gene is TRBV6-1, the J gene TRBJ1-2; D is perhaps TRBD1 (5 bases). From germline, CDR1 is MNHNS and CDR2 SASEGT. The CDR3 runs 16 residues. V gave up 1 base and J gave up 4 bases, with 16 bases separating them. The CDR3, as DNA: TGTGCCAGCAGTGAAGAGTTGGGGCAGGGATTCTATGGCTACACCTTC. Translating it yields CASSEELGQGFYGYTF.

In its sample, this clone is medium-sized. This chain joins TRBV5-6 and TRBJ1-1, with D perhaps matching TRBD1 (5 bases). Germline loops: CDR1 SGHDT, CDR2 YYEEEE. The ends were cut back, 6 bases at V and 2 bases at J, with 17 bases in the middle. CDR3 length: 15 amino acids. The CDR3 nucleotides read TGTGCCAGCAACCCGTATTTTAGGGGAAACACTGAAGCTTTCTTT. Protein product: CASNPYFRGNTEAFF.

The rearrangement links TRBV30 to TRBJ1-2; D is undetermined. Germline lookup yields CDR1 GTSNPN and CDR2 SVGIG (reference sequence). The CDR3 extends over 11 amino acids. V was cut by 4 bases and J by 8 bases, with 11 bases left in between. The CDR3 loop reads CAWTVLGGYTF. The CDR3 nucleotides read TGTGCCTGGACGGTCCTGGGAGGCTACACCTTC. The complete variable domain, with remaining parts taken from reference TRBV30 and TRBJ1-2, reads SQTIHQWPATLVQPVGSPLSLECTVEGTSNPNLYWYRQAAGRGLQLLFYSVGIGQISSEVPQNLSASRPQDRQFILSSKKLLLSDSGFYLCAWTVLGGYTFGSGTRLTVV.

V usage is TRBV7-3 and J usage is TRBJ2-1; TRBD2 aligns across 10 bases. Germline V gene data show CDR1 as SGHTA and CDR2 as FQGTGA. The CDR3 has 16 amino acids. Trimming at V came to 1 base and at J to 8 bases, leaving 8 bases not matched to a gene. The CDR3, as DNA: TGTGCCAGCAGCTTAAGGCCTAGCGGGAGTGTCGATGAGCAGTTCTTC. This translates into CASSLRPSGSVDEQFF. The full variable domain, with the rest looked up from reference TRBV7-3 and TRBJ2-1, is GAGVSQTPSNKVTEKGKYVELRCDPISGHTALYWYRQSLGQGPEFLIYFQGTGAADDSGLPNDRFFAVRPEGSVSTLKIQRTERGDSAVYLCASSLRPSGSVDEQFFGPGTRLTVL.

This sequence joins TRBV6-1 and TRBJ2-5; TRBD2 matches 14 bases. CDR3 length equals 16 residues. V shed 3 bases, J shed 5 bases, and the junction held 5 bases outside the gene matches. Germline V CDR1 and CDR2: MNHNS, SASEGT. In DNA form, the CDR3 reads TGTGCCAGCAGTGACGGACTAGCGGGAGGCCTGGAGACCCAGTACTTC. Translating gives CASSDGLAGGLETQYF.